This T cell receptor beta chain was recovered during a study of blood T cell repertoires in COVID-19. The wider study: The origin of the acute and convalescent COVID-19 samples was the United States, Italy and Spain. From T cells, B-cell-depleted T cells, or PBMCs came the material, which was cDNA or gDNA.

V dropped 1 base and J dropped 5 bases, with 8 bases sitting between them. CDR3 size: 13 residues. The germline V gene has CDR1 KGHDR and CDR2 SFDVKD. Original processing methods: Amplification with reference gene primers provided the estimates of nucleated cell counts. The data were produced by immunoSEQ multiplex PCR, yet TCRdb's version contains in-frame clones alone and is incomplete. The V and J calls and clone size were taken over from that table, and D and trimming were inferred from the DNA. The sample shows roughly 330,000 clones, roughly 90% of them seen only once. This receptor was identified in a woman aged 45-65 years with active or convalescent COVID-19. This chain connects TRBV24-1 to TRBJ2-7; no firm D call. Sequenced material: peripheral blood. CDR3 DNA sequence: TGTGCCACCAGTGATTTATTAGCCAACGAGCAGTACTTC. Translation gives CATSDLLANEQYF.